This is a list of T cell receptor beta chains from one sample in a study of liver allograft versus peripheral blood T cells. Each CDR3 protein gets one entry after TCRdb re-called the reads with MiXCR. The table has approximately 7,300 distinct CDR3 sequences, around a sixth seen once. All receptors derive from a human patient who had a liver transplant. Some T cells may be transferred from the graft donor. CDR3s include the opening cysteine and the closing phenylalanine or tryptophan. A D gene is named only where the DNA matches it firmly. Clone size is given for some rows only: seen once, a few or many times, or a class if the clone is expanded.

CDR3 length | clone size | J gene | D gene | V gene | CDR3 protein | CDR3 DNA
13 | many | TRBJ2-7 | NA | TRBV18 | CASSLTGTYEQYF | TGTGCCAGCTCACTCACAGGGACCTACGAGCAGTACTTC
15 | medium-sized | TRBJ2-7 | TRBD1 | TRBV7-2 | CASSLVGQDSYEQYF | TGTGCCAGCAGCTTAGTTGGACAGGACTCCTACGAGCAGTACTTC
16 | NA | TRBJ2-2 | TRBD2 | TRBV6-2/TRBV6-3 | CASSIFGGREAGELFF | TGTGCCAGCAGTATCTTTGGAGGGAGGGAGGCCGGGGAGCTGTTTTTT
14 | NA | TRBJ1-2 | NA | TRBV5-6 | CASSLGRGYYGYTF | TGTGCCAGCAGCTTAGGGAGGGGCTACTATGGCTACACCTTC
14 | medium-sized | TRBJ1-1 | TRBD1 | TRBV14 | CASSRRTGGTEAFF | TGTGCCAGCAGCCGTCGGACAGGGGGAACTGAAGCTTTCTTT
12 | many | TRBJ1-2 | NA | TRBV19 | CASSLQGGGYTF | TGTGCCAGTAGCTTACAGGGCGGAGGCTACACCTTC
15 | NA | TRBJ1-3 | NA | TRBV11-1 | CASSRLWGSGNTIYF | TGTGCCAGCAGCCGGCTGTGGGGCTCTGGAAACACCATATATTTT
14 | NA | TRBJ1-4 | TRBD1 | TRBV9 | CASSTGTGGEKLFF | TGTGCCAGCAGCACCGGGACAGGGGGTGAAAAACTGTTTTTT
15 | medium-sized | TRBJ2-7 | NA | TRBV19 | CASSIGSSSRYEQYF | TGTGCCAGTAGTATAGGCAGCAGCTCCAGGTACGAGCAGTACTTC
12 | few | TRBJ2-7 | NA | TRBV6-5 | CASSYSLGEQYF | TGTGCCAGCAGTTACTCCCTGGGAGAGCAGTACTTC